This T cell receptor beta chain is from a study of beta chain features in type 1 diabetes. Broader study findings: Within the patient group, naive, central memory and Treg TCRB repertoires appeared more similar to each other than within healthy donors. The study left unresolved whether HLA type influences TCRB rearrangement.

Via CD45RO/CCR7/CD25/CD127/CD95/CD27, cells of the CD4+ naive, central memory, regulatory and stem cell-like memory subsets were sorted. Expressed TCRB transcripts were sequenced, since all the RNA that had been isolated was reverse transcribed. Each sample of naive, central memory or regulatory T cells had, on average, about 3.57 million reads. Profiling relied on immunoSEQ multiplex PCR, and the TCRdb table lists in-frame clones only, not all of them. The sample consists of hundreds of thousands of clones, over 8.5% of them appearing once. With regard to this clone: The antigen is undetermined.

The specimen was naive CD4+ T cells from blood. The clonotype comes from a woman aged 18 to 35 in good health.

The CDR3 here is CASSYSGVGELFF. CDR3 coding DNA: TGTGCCAGCAGTTACTCTGGAGTCGGGGAGCTGTTTTTT. The J gene is TRBJ2-2, the V gene TRBV6-5; D gene uncertain. The CDR3 has 13 residues. CDR1 is MNHEY and CDR2 is SVGAGI in the germline V gene. Trimming removed 0 bases at V and 7 bases at J, with 6 bases between.